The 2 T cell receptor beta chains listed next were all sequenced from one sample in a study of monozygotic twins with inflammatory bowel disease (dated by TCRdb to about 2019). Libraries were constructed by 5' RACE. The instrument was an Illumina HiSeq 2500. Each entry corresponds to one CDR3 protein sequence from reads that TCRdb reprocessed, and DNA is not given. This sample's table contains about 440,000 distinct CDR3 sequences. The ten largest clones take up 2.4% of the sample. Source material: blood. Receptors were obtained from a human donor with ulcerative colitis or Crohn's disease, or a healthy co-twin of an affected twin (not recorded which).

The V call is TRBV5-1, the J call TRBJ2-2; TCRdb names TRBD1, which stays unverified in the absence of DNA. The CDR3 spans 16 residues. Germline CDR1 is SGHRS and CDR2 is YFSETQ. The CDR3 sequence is CASSTGQGRRAGELFF.

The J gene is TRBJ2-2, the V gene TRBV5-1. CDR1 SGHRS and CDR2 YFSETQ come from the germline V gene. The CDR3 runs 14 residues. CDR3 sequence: CASSSTPNTGELFF.